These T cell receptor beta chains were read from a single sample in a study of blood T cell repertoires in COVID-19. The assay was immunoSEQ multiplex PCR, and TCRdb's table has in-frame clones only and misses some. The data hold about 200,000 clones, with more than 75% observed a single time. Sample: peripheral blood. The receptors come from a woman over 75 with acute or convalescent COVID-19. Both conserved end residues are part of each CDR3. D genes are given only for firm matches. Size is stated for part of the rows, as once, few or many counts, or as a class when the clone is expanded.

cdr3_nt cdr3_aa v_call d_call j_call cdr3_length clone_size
TGTGCCAGCAGCTTTCAGGGTGAGCAGCCCCAGCATTTT CASSFQGEQPQHF TRBV7-2 - TRBJ1-5 13 -
TGTGCCAGCAGTTCACTAGCGGGGAAATCTACTAGCACAGATACGCAGTATTTT CASSSLAGKSTSTDTQYF TRBV28 TRBD2 TRBJ2-3 18 few
TGTGCCAGCAACCCTAGCGGGAGGTTACAAGAGACCCAGTACTTC CASNPSGRLQETQYF TRBV7-2 TRBD2 TRBJ2-5 15 -
TGTGCCAGTAGGCCAGAGGGCACCGGGGAGCTGTTTTTT CASRPEGTGELFF TRBV19 - TRBJ2-2 13 -
TGTGCCATCAGTTTACAGGGGGCGAATGGCTACACCTTC CAISLQGANGYTF TRBV10-3 TRBD1 TRBJ1-2 13 -
TGTGCCAGCAGTTCCAGGACTAGCCCGGCAGATACGCAGTATTTT CASSSRTSPADTQYF TRBV28 TRBD2 TRBJ2-3 15 -
TGCGCCAGCAGCCAGGGGGACGGGACACCGCCCCGTGGCTACACCTTC CASSQGDGTPPRGYTF TRBV4-1 - TRBJ1-2 16 -
TGTGCCAGCAGCCTAACGGGAATTGAAGCTTTCTTT CASSLTGIEAFF TRBV14 - TRBJ1-1 12 -
TGCGCCAGCAGCCAAGTGTTAGACAGGCTTAATTCACCCCTCCACTTT CASSQVLDRLNSPLHF TRBV4-3 - TRBJ1-6 16 -
TGTGCCAGCAGTTTCGTCTGGAAAGGGAGTACCTACGAGCAGTACTTC CASSFVWKGSTYEQYF TRBV28 - TRBJ2-7 16 -
TGTGCCAGCAGTTTATTGGCCCCAGATACGCAGTATTTT CASSLLAPDTQYF TRBV28 - TRBJ2-3 13 -
TGTGCCAGCAGCTTAGAAGATAATCGGGAGCAGTACTTC CASSLEDNREQYF TRBV13 - TRBJ2-7 13 -
TGTGCCAGCAGTGCGCAAACACCACGGACAGGGGAAATCTACGAGCAGTACTTC CASSAQTPRTGEIYEQYF TRBV6-1 TRBD1 TRBJ2-7 18 -
TGTGCCAGCAGTGTTTCAGCGGGAGAGGGGGGAGAGACCCAGTACTTC CASSVSAGEGGETQYF TRBV6-1 TRBD2 TRBJ2-5 16 -
TGCGCCAGCAGCAGAGGGACAGGGTCTGGAAACACCATATATTTT CASSRGTGSGNTIYF TRBV4-1 TRBD1 TRBJ1-3 15 few
TGTGCTAGTGTCGAAATATTTGGCACCCTCGCATACTACGAGCAGTACTTC CASVEIFGTLAYYEQYF TRBV12-5 - TRBJ2-7 17 few
TGTGCCAGCAGCCAAGATTTCGGGGGAGGCTACACCTTC CASSQDFGGGYTF TRBV14 - TRBJ1-2 13 -
TGCGCCAGCAGCCAAGAGGACATTGTTAATTCACCCCTCCACTTT CASSQEDIVNSPLHF TRBV4-1 - TRBJ1-6 15 -
TGTGCCAGCCGAGCCGGACTAGCGGTAACAGATACGCAGTATTTT CASRAGLAVTDTQYF TRBV9 TRBD2 TRBJ2-3 15 -
TGTGCCAGCAGCTTGGATGGGACTAGCGGGTACAATGAGCAGTTCTTC CASSLDGTSGYNEQFF TRBV5-4 TRBD2 TRBJ2-1 16 -